These T cell receptor beta chains were read from a single sample in a study of cytomegalovirus exposure and HLA in healthy donors. The repertoire was sequenced with immunoSEQ multiplex PCR; TCRdb's copy has only in-frame clones and lacks some. The sample carries some 150,000 clones, 70% to 90% recorded once. Sequencing was done on a sample of PBMCs. The receptors were sampled from a woman under 30 in good health and CMV-seronegative. The CDR3 runs from the conserved cysteine through the conserved F or W. The order of the fields is J gene, V gene, clone size, D gene, CDR3 protein. The D gene is left open where the match is weak. Clone size is shown for a subset of rows, as once, few, many or a class of expanded clone.

j_gene: TRBJ1-2; v_gene: TRBV7-2; abundance: NA; d_gene: TRBD1; CDR3aa: CASSLRQGPYGYTF
j_gene: TRBJ2-5; v_gene: TRBV9; abundance: NA; d_gene: NA; CDR3aa: CASSVVGGAGETQYF
j_gene: TRBJ2-7; v_gene: TRBV15; abundance: NA; d_gene: TRBD1; CDR3aa: CATSRDRTGVGYEQYF
j_gene: TRBJ1-1; v_gene: TRBV29-1; abundance: NA; d_gene: TRBD1; CDR3aa: CSVQTGGGFEAFF
j_gene: TRBJ1-2; v_gene: TRBV6-5; abundance: once; d_gene: TRBD1; CDR3aa: CASSEEGTAYGYTF
j_gene: TRBJ2-1; v_gene: TRBV30; abundance: once; d_gene: NA; CDR3aa: CAGGGGNEQFF
j_gene: TRBJ2-1; v_gene: TRBV19; abundance: once; d_gene: NA; CDR3aa: CASSILGLHDEQFF
j_gene: TRBJ2-7; v_gene: TRBV29-1; abundance: NA; d_gene: TRBD2; CDR3aa: CSVTTSGSVYEQYF
j_gene: TRBJ2-1; v_gene: TRBV2; abundance: once; d_gene: TRBD2; CDR3aa: CASSDERLAGSEQFF
j_gene: TRBJ1-5; v_gene: TRBV10-3; abundance: NA; d_gene: TRBD1; CDR3aa: CAISGGTGVTKPQHF
j_gene: TRBJ2-3; v_gene: TRBV25-1; abundance: once; d_gene: TRBD1; CDR3aa: CASSAPQDRDSADTQYF
j_gene: TRBJ2-5; v_gene: TRBV2; abundance: once; d_gene: TRBD2; CDR3aa: CASNLPGTSLEETQYF
j_gene: TRBJ2-2; v_gene: TRBV4-1; abundance: NA; d_gene: NA; CDR3aa: CASSQEAGVPGELFF
j_gene: TRBJ2-5; v_gene: TRBV9; abundance: few; d_gene: NA; CDR3aa: CASSVGARAEETQYF
j_gene: TRBJ1-4; v_gene: TRBV30; abundance: NA; d_gene: NA; CDR3aa: CAWSAYNEKLFF
j_gene: TRBJ2-7; v_gene: TRBV7-8; abundance: NA; d_gene: NA; CDR3aa: CASSLEGRGNEQYF
j_gene: TRBJ2-7; v_gene: TRBV19; abundance: few; d_gene: TRBD2; CDR3aa: CARLDRKTGLAGGSSYEQYF
j_gene: TRBJ2-5; v_gene: TRBV5-6; abundance: few; d_gene: NA; CDR3aa: CASSLTRETQYF